Listed here is a single TCR beta chain. The data derive from a study of blood T cell repertoires in COVID-19. Whole-study context: In each case, the material was cDNA or gDNA derived from T cells, B-cell-depleted T cells, or PBMCs.

Germline CDR1 and CDR2: SGHVS and FQNEAQ. This CDR3 is 16 amino acids long. Trimming pared 1 base from V and 1 base from J, leaving 11 bases between. Patients in Seattle were enrolled during active infection, then followed longitudinally. In the source study's methods: Reference gene primer amplification yielded estimated nucleated cell counts. Some clones are missing from TCRdb's copy, which holds only in-frame ones; the method was immunoSEQ multiplex PCR. From that table come the V and J calls and clone size; the DNA was used to work out D and trimming. The sample holds roughly 100,000 clones, roughly 76% seen once.

This chain connects TRBV7-8 to TRBJ1-5; no definite D call. This TCR came from a man of 80 years or more with COVID-19, enrolled during active disease. Sequencing input: peripheral blood. CDR3 in amino acids: CASSLDRAFSNQPQHF. The CDR3 DNA sequence: TGTGCCAGCAGCTTAGATAGAGCCTTCAGCAATCAGCCCCAGCATTTT.